These 14 T cell receptor beta chains were sequenced from one sample in a study of T cell responses to AZD1222 COVID-19 vaccine. Assay used: immunoSEQ multiplex PCR; TCRdb lists only in-frame clones, some missing. Here the sample spans 90,000 to 150,000 clones, around 93% being singletons. The source material was peripheral blood, sampled 28 days after the second AZD1222 dose. All receptors derive from an adult who received the AZD1222 COVID-19 vaccine.

The J gene is TRBJ2-2, the V gene TRBV7-9, with TRBD2 as a possible D gene (6 bases). Germline lookup yields CDR1 SEHNR and CDR2 FQNEAQ (reference sequence). This CDR3 has 12 amino acids. V was cut by 5 bases and J by 6 bases, with 7 bases left in between. The CDR3 loop reads CASSGGSGELFF. The CDR3 nucleotides are TGTGCCAGCAGCGGGGGGTCCGGGGAGCTGTTTTTT. The full variable domain, its missing parts supplied by reference TRBV7-9 and TRBJ2-2, is DTGVSQNPRHKITKRGQNVTFRCDPISEHNRLYWYRQTLGQGPEFLTYFQNEAQLEKSRLLSDRFSAERPKGSFSTLEIQRTEQGDSAMYLCASSGGSGELFFGEGSRLTVL.

The CDR3 here is CASSTGGMTGRRNTEAFF. DNA for the CDR3: TGTGCCAGTAGTACCGGGGGAATGACAGGGCGTCGTAACACTGAAGCTTTCTTT. The chain uses TRBV19 and TRBJ1-1; 7 nucleotides line up with TRBD1. This CDR3 contains 18 residues. V trimming: 4 bases; J trimming: 2 bases; junction bases outside the gene matches: 16. The V gene's germline CDR1 is LNHDA and CDR2 SQIVND (reference sequence).

This chain links TRBV15 with TRBJ2-1; maybe TRBD2 (5 bases). Germline V gene lookup returns CDR1 LNHNV and CDR2 YYDKDF (reference sequence). CDR3 length: 15 residues. Trimming took off 1 base at V and 9 bases at J, with 16 bases between the two ends. CDR3 coding DNA: TGTGCCACCAGCAGAGGGACTGCGAGTAGGGTTGAGCAGTTCTTC. It is translated as CATSRGTASRVEQFF.

The chain is built from TRBV18 and TRBJ1-1, with unresolved D. The CDR3 is made up of 14 amino acids. Germline values: CDR1 KGHSH, CDR2 LQKENI. Trimming shortened V by 3 bases and J by 0 bases, and 8 bases separated the two germline ends. In DNA form, the CDR3 reads TGTGCCAGCTCACCTGACATAATGAACACTGAAGCTTTCTTT. Translated: CASSPDIMNTEAFF.

The V gene is TRBV5-5, the J gene TRBJ2-7; D may be TRBD1 (5 bases). This CDR3 is built from 17 residues. The germline CDR1 and CDR2 sequences are SGHKS and YYEKEE (reference sequence). The germline V and J ends were trimmed by 0 bases and 5 bases, with 21 bases remaining between them. The CDR3 nucleotides read TGTGCCAGCAGCTTGGCCATTCTCACCAGGGTTCAAGACGAGCAGTACTTC. Its protein is CASSLAILTRVQDEQYF.

This sequence joins TRBV19 and TRBJ2-7, with 8 bases identical to TRBD1. Trimming took 9 bases from V and 6 from J; bases not matched to a gene: 7. Germline values: CDR1 LNHDA, CDR2 SQIVND (reference sequence). The CDR3 length is 12 residues. Written as DNA, the CDR3 is TGTGCCAGCCGTCGGCAGGGGGCCGAGCAGTACTTC. Translated: CASRRQGAEQYF.

The V and J genes are TRBV5-1 and TRBJ2-1, with unresolved D. Trimming removed 0 bases at V and 6 bases at J, with 13 bases between. The CDR3 loop spans 15 amino acids. Germline V gene sequence: CDR1 SGHRS, CDR2 YFSETQ. The chain's CDR3 is CASSLGSTAINEQFF. The CDR3 nucleotides are TGCGCCAGCAGCTTGGGCTCGACGGCCATCAATGAGCAGTTCTTC.

The J gene is TRBJ2-3, the V gene TRBV2; TRBD1 agrees at 9 bases. The CDR3 has 16 amino acids. Looked up from germline, CDR1 is SNHLY and CDR2 is FYNNEI. The V gene end was trimmed by 4 bases and the J gene end by 0 bases; junction bases not matched to a gene: 5. This CDR3 reads CASSGDRETSTDTQYF. DNA for the CDR3: TGTGCCAGCAGTGGGGACAGGGAAACTAGCACAGATACGCAGTATTTT.

The V gene is TRBV28, the J gene TRBJ1-1; D unresolved. Germline assignment: CDR1 MDHEN and CDR2 SYDVKM. The CDR3 sequence is 20 residues long. Trimming removed 2 bases from V and 1 base from J, with 26 bases in between. CDR3 DNA sequence: TGTGCCAGCAGTTTAGATTCGTTTGGGATTTTTAAGGGAAAGAACACTGAAGCTTTCTTT. Amino acids: CASSLDSFGIFKGKNTEAFF.

The chain recombines TRBV3-1 (or the pseudogene TRBV3-2) with TRBJ1-1; D not resolved. V was pared by 11 bases and J by 0 bases, with 7 bases between. The CDR3 runs to 11 residues. CDR1 and CDR2 (germline): LGHDT, YNNKEL (reference sequence). Here the CDR3 reads CASGVNTEAFF. CDR3 bases: TGTGCCTCCGGAGTGAACACTGAAGCTTTCTTT.

V is TRBV24-1 and J is TRBJ2-7; 12 nucleotides line up with TRBD2. With V trimmed by 1 base and J by 3 bases, 9 bases remained unmatched. There are 18 residues in the CDR3. Germline-derived CDR1 and CDR2 are KGHDR and SFDVKD. For the CDR3, the DNA is TGTGCCACCAGTGATTTACAGGGAACGACTAGCGGGAGCTACGAGCAGTACTTC. Protein sequence: CATSDLQGTTSGSYEQYF.

V usage is TRBV28 and J usage is TRBJ2-3; tentatively, D is TRBD1 or TRBD2 (7 bases each). Trimming left V 5 bases short and J 2 bases short, with 14 bases between. The CDR3 has 15 residues. Germline assignment: CDR1 MDHEN and CDR2 SYDVKM. This CDR3 is CASSGGGQTTDTQYF. The CDR3 coding sequence is TGTGCCAGCAGTGGCGGGGGACAGACCACAGATACGCAGTATTTT.

This sequence joins TRBV27 and TRBJ2-2, with unresolved D. The germline V gene encodes CDR1 MNHEY and CDR2 SMNVEV (reference sequence). V was cut by 5 bases and J by 6 bases, with 13 bases left in between. The CDR3 consists of 14 residues. The CDR3: CASSTHDGPGELFF. CDR3 bases: TGTGCCAGCAGTACCCATGACGGACCCGGGGAGCTGTTTTTT.

The J gene is TRBJ2-3, the V gene TRBV5-1, with TRBD2 identical over 9 bases. The CDR3 is made up of 16 amino acids. V lost 1 base, J lost 5 bases, and 8 bases stayed unmatched. Germline CDR1 reads SGHRS; CDR2 reads YFSETQ. The CDR3 nucleotides are TGCGCCAGCAGCTTGCTAGCGGGACCGGCAGGAGATACGCAGTATTTT. It yields the protein CASSLLAGPAGDTQYF.